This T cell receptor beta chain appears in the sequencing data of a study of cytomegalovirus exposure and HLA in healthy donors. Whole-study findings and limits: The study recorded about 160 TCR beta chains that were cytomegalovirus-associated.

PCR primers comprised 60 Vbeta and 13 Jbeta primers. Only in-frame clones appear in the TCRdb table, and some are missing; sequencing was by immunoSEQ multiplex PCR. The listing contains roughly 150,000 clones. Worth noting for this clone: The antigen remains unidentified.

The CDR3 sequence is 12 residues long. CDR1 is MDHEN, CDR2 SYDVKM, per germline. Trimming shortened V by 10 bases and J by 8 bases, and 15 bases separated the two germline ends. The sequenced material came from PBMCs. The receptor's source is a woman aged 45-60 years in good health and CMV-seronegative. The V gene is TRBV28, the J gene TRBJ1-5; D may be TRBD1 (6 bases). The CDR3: CATDSSGKPQHF. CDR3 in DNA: TGTGCCACGGACAGCAGCGGGAAGCCCCAGCATTTT. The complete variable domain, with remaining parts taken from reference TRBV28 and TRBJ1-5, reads DVKVTQSSRYLVKRTGEKVFLECVQDMDHENMFWYRQDPGLGLRLIYFSYDVKMKEKGDIPEGYSVSREKKERFSLILESASTNQTSMYLCATDSSGKPQHFGDGTRLSIL.